The 12 T cell receptor beta chains in this list originate from one sample, sequenced in a study of T cells in Graves' hyperthyroidism and ophthalmopathy. There were TCR beta CDR3 regions amplified from RNA transcripts. HTBI primers drove first-round RT-PCR of the TCR CDR3. MiXCR, run by TCRdb on the multiplex PCR reads, gives a single entry per CDR3 protein. Of some 600,000 distinct CDR3 sequences in the sample, roughly 13% were seen once. The sequenced sample consisted of blood. These receptors all come from a woman between 25 and 40 years old with Graves' hyperthyroidism that later progressed to Graves' ophthalmopathy.

This clonotype was observed at least ten times. The chain couples TRBV2 to TRBJ1-1; 7 bases map to TRBD1. CDR1 SNHLY and CDR2 FYNNEI come from the germline V gene. After removal of 6 bases from V and 0 bases from J, the junction contained 10 bases not matched to a gene. The CDR3 totals 16 residues. The CDR3, as DNA: TGTGCCAGCAGCCTCCTAAAGGGGGCAATGAACACTGAAGCTTTCTTT. Its translation is CASSLLKGAMNTEAFF.

In its sample, this clonotype was seen many times. CDR3 DNA: TGTGCCAGTAGTACCGCACCCTGGACTAGCGGGAGGGCGAGCTCCTACAATGAGCAGTTCTTC. Protein: CASSTAPWTSGRASSYNEQFF. The rearrangement links TRBV19 to TRBJ2-1; 15 nucleotides agree with TRBD2. The germline V gene has CDR1 LNHDA and CDR2 SQIVND (reference sequence). V dropped 4 bases and J dropped 0; count of bases not matched to a gene: 13. CDR3 length: 21 residues.

This clonotype was detected ten times or more. The V and J genes are TRBV6-1 and TRBJ2-2, with TRBD1 matching over 9 bases. This CDR3 is built from 16 residues. CDR1 MNHNS and CDR2 SASEGT come from the germline V gene. V shed 11 bases, J shed 7 bases, and the junction held 17 bases outside the gene matches. Here the CDR3 DNA reads TGTGCCGGGGGGGACAGGGCCCGACAAAGAGACGGGGAGCTGTTTTTT. Translating gives CAGGDRARQRDGELFF.

This clonotype was recorded a few times. V usage is TRBV20-1 and J usage is TRBJ2-3; weak D call: TRBD2 (5 bases). CDR3 length: 11 residues. The germline V gene has CDR1 DFQATT and CDR2 SNEGSKA (reference sequence). V was pared by 2 bases and J by 7 bases, with 7 bases between. The CDR3 bases are TGCAGTGCTAGAAACGGGAATACGCAGTATTTT. It translates to CSARNGNTQYF.

This clonotype was found a few times. V and J are TRBV5-1 and TRBJ2-3; a possible D gene is TRBD1 (6 bases). The CDR3 runs 18 residues. CDR1 and CDR2 (germline): SGHRS, YFSETQ. V was cut by 2 bases and J by 7 bases, with 26 bases left in between. Here the CDR3 reads CASSFSGTRAEIMNTQYF. For the CDR3, the DNA is TGCGCCAGCAGCTTTTCCGGGACAAGAGCAGAGATAATGAATACGCAGTATTTT. The full variable domain, with the rest looked up from reference TRBV5-1 and TRBJ2-3, is KAGVTQTPRYLIKTRGQQVTLSCSPISGHRSVSWYQQTPGQGLQFLFEYFSETQRNKGNFPGRFSGRQFSNSRSEMNVSTLELGDSALYLCASSFSGTRAEIMNTQYFGPGTRLTVL.

This clonotype was seen ten or more times. The chain couples TRBV6-5 to TRBJ2-7; 9 positions agree with TRBD1. The CDR3 is made up of 17 amino acids. The ends lost 2 bases at V and 6 bases at J; junction bases unmatched: 14. Germline CDR1 reads MNHEY; CDR2 reads SVGAGI. The CDR3 reads CASSYVTGGRVGFEQYF. CDR3 in DNA: TGTGCCAGCAGTTACGTCACAGGGGGCCGAGTGGGGTTCGAGCAGTACTTC.

CDR3 in DNA: TGTGCCATCAGGGGACGTGACACTGAAGCTTTCTTT. Protein product: CAIRGRDTEAFF. V is TRBV10-3 and J is TRBJ1-1, with a possible D match to TRBD1 (5 bases). The CDR3 covers 12 residues. Germline V gives CDR1 ENHRY, CDR2 SYGVKD. V lost 6 bases, J lost 3 bases, and 8 bases lay in between.

Note on this clonotype: A much larger clone sits a single nucleotide away, making a read error possible. The V and J genes are TRBV19 and TRBJ1-1; D is undetermined. In germline, CDR1 is LNHDA, CDR2 SQIVND (reference sequence). The CDR3 extends over 15 amino acids. The CDR3 coding sequence is TGTGCCAGTGGGTGGGGATCCGGGCCAGACACTGGAGCTTTCTTT. Protein: CASGWGSGPDTGAFF.

This clonotype was observed at least ten times. CDR3 in amino acids: CASSLGEKEKLFF. The CDR3 nucleotides read TGTGCCAGCAGTTTAGGGGAGAAGGAAAAACTGTTTTTT. The chain uses TRBV12-3 or TRBV12-4 and TRBJ1-4; no definite D call. The CDR3 has 13 residues. Trimming took 1 base from V and 8 from J, leaving 8 bases between them.

The chain has TRBV10-2 and TRBJ1-2, with unresolved D. This CDR3 is 15 amino acids long. Trimming left V 2 bases short and J 8 bases short, with 18 bases between. CDR1 and CDR2 (germline): WSHSY, SAAADI. The CDR3 here is CASSEDPQRFGGYTF. In nucleotides, the CDR3 is TGCGCCAGCAGTGAGGACCCTCAACGGTTTGGAGGCTACACCTTC.

This clonotype was recorded many times. The J gene is TRBJ2-3, the V gene TRBV30, with TRBD1 matching 10 bases. From germline, CDR1 is GTSNPN and CDR2 SVGIG (reference sequence). V lost 0 bases, J lost 3 bases, and 3 bases stayed unmatched. This CDR3 has 15 amino acids. CDR3 sequence (DNA): TGTGCCTGGAGTGTACGACAGGGGGCTACAGATACGCAGTATTTT. Its protein product is CAWSVRQGATDTQYF.

Many counts were recorded for this clonotype. It may be a read error: a sequence one base away is much more abundant. The gene calls are TRBV12-3 or TRBV12-4 and TRBJ1-1, with TRBD1 matching 7 bases. The CDR3 has 13 amino acids. Unmatched junction bases numbered 6, after V lost 6 bases and J lost 5 bases. The CDR3 DNA reads as TGTGCCAGCAGCTGGGGACAGAAAACTGAAGCTTTCTTT. Translating gives CASSWGQKTEAFF.